These T cell receptor beta chains were read from a single sample in a study of regulatory T cells in long-lasting Graves disease. MiXCR, applied by TCRdb to the multiplex PCR reads, yields one record per CDR3 protein. The repertoire holds roughly 700,000 distinct CDR3 sequences, with approximately 31% as singletons. Sequenced material: peripheral blood mononuclear cells (PBMCs), taken when the disease was refractory, from a patient treated with antithyroid drugs. All receptors derive from a female donor with Graves disease. Each CDR3 is given with its conserved first and last residue. A D gene is named only where the DNA matches it firmly. A clone size is listed for some rows: how often the clone was seen (once, few, many), or a class if it is expanded.

j_gene	abundance	v_gene	d_gene	CDR3nt	CDR3aa
TRBJ1-5	many	TRBV12-3/TRBV12-4	NA	TGTGCCAGCAGTTTTGTGGCCCAGGATAGCAATCAGCCCCAGCATTTT	CASSFVAQDSNQPQHF
TRBJ2-4	NA	TRBV6-1	NA	TGTGCCAGCAGTGACGACAGTAAAAACATTCAGTACTTC	CASSDDSKNIQYF
TRBJ2-7	few	TRBV15	NA	TGTGCCACCAGCAGAGATGTTAACGGCGCCTACGAGCAGTACTTC	CATSRDVNGAYEQYF
TRBJ1-1	few	TRBV10-3	NA	TGTGCCATCAGTGAGTCGAACACTGAAGCTTTCTTT	CAISESNTEAFF
TRBJ1-4	NA	TRBV5-1	NA	TGCGCCAGCAGCTTGGCCATGAGGGGACCTAATGAAAAACTGTTTTTT	CASSLAMRGPNEKLFF
TRBJ1-1	NA	TRBV3-1	NA	TGTGCCAGCAGCCAAGAGACGCTGGTCAACACTGAAGCTTTCTTT	CASSQETLVNTEAFF
TRBJ1-5	NA	TRBV30	NA	TGTGCCTGGAGTGTATCCGCCTTGATAGGTGGACCCCAGCATTTT	CAWSVSALIGGPQHF
TRBJ2-7	few	TRBV12-3/TRBV12-4	NA	TGTGCCAGCGGACCAGGGGCCCCAGGCGAGCAGTACTTC	CASGPGAPGEQYF
TRBJ1-1	many	TRBV5-1	NA	TGCGCCAGCAGCTTGTCGGTGCGCGACACTGAAGCTTTCTTT	CASSLSVRDTEAFF
TRBJ1-5	NA	TRBV6-1	NA	TGTGCCGGCAGTCTTTCCGAGAATCAGCCCCAGCATTTT	CAGSLSENQPQHF
TRBJ1-1	NA	TRBV25-1	NA	TGTGCCAGCAGTGAAATAGACATGACTGAAGCTTTCTTT	CASSEIDMTEAFF
TRBJ2-2	few	TRBV7-9	TRBD2	TGTGCCAGCAGACTAGCGGGAGTTTGGACCAGCACCGGGGAGCTGTTTTTT	CASRLAGVWTSTGELFF
TRBJ1-4	many	TRBV28	TRBD1	TGTGCCAGCAGCTCTAGGGGGCTGGATGAAAAACTGTTTTTT	CASSSRGLDEKLFF
TRBJ1-5	few	TRBV2	TRBD1	TGTGCCAGCGGCCAGGACAGGGTGTGGAATCAGCCCCAGCATTTT	CASGQDRVWNQPQHF
TRBJ2-6	NA	TRBV7-2	NA	TGTGCCAGCAGCCTAGGGGGTTTTGGGGCCAACGTCCTGACTTTC	CASSLGGFGANVLTF
TRBJ1-3	NA	TRBV6-1	NA	TGTGCCAGCAGCAGTTCGGCAGATGGCCCCACCATATATTTT	CASSSSADGPTIYF
TRBJ2-1	NA	TRBV20-1	TRBD2	TGCAGTGCTAATTGGGTTCTAGCGGGATCATCCAATGAGCAGTTCTTC	CSANWVLAGSSNEQFF
TRBJ2-7	NA	TRBV7-9	NA	TGTGCCAGCAGGCTAGCGTCCGGCCGCGGAGGCGAGCAGTACTTC	CASRLASGRGGEQYF
TRBJ1-2	NA	TRBV7-2	NA	TGTGCCAGCAGCTTATCGAAGGGATTCGGGTTTGGCTACACCTTC	CASSLSKGFGFGYTF
TRBJ2-7	NA	TRBV27	NA	TGTGCCAGCAGTTTAAGGCAGGGGGGTAGCGGGAACCACGAGCAGTACTTC	CASSLRQGGSGNHEQYF
TRBJ1-6	NA	TRBV12-3/TRBV12-4	NA	TGTGCCAGCAGAGGACAGAACTCCTATAATTCACCCCTCCACTTT	CASRGQNSYNSPLHF
TRBJ1-1	NA	TRBV15	NA	TGTGCCACCAGTCCCGGAGGTGGAAACACTGAAGCTTTCTTT	CATSPGGGNTEAFF
TRBJ1-1	NA	TRBV29-1	NA	TGCAGCGGTACCGACGGGGCGGACACTGAAGCTTTCTTT	CSGTDGADTEAFF
TRBJ1-3	NA	TRBV12-3/TRBV12-4	NA	TGTGCCAGCAGTACCCATGCAAACACCATATATTTT	CASSTHANTIYF
TRBJ1-2	NA	TRBV3-1	NA	TGTGCCAGCAGCGCACGGGGGTCCTATGGCTACACCTTC	CASSARGSYGYTF
TRBJ1-6	NA	TRBV28	NA	TGTGCCAGCAGTTCTCCCCGACAGGATACGAATTCACCCCTCCACTTT	CASSSPRQDTNSPLHF
TRBJ1-2	few	TRBV30	NA	TGTGCCTGTAGACGGGTAGCCGATAGGAGCTACACCTTC	CACRRVADRSYTF
TRBJ2-7	NA	TRBV4-1	TRBD1	TGCGCCAGCAGCCAGAGGAAGGACAGGGGCTCCTACGAGCAGTACTTC	CASSQRKDRGSYEQYF
TRBJ1-5	NA	TRBV28	TRBD1	TGTGCCAGCAGTTCCTGGACAGGGGATCAGCCCCAGCATTTT	CASSSWTGDQPQHF
TRBJ2-7	few	TRBV3-1	NA	TGTGCCAGCAGGGGAGGGGGCGGCTACGAGCAGTACTTC	CASRGGGGYEQYF
TRBJ2-7	NA	TRBV19	NA	TGTGCCAGTAGTATAGTAGACAGCGGCTACGAGCAGTACTTC	CASSIVDSGYEQYF
TRBJ2-2	NA	TRBV7-2	NA	TGTGCCAGCAGCTTAACTCCCAGCGCCCCTACCGGGGAGCTGTTTTTT	CASSLTPSAPTGELFF
TRBJ2-6	NA	TRBV11-2	NA	TGTGCCAGCACCCTCATTACGAGGGCCGGGGCCAACGTCCTGACTTTC	CASTLITRAGANVLTF
TRBJ1-2	NA	TRBV29-1	NA	TGCAGCGTTGACGGGGGCTCGATTTATGGCTACACCTTC	CSVDGGSIYGYTF
TRBJ1-5	NA	TRBV15	NA	TGTGCCACCAGCAGAGATCAAGAGTGGCAGCCCCAGCATTTT	CATSRDQEWQPQHF
TRBJ1-5	NA	TRBV6-2/TRBV6-3	NA	TGTGCCAGCAGTTCGCGGGGGCGTAGCAATCAGCCCCAGCATTTT	CASSSRGRSNQPQHF
TRBJ2-7	few	TRBV6-1	NA	TGTGCCAGCAGTGAAGGGGGGCAGGGCCACGAGCAGTACTTC	CASSEGGQGHEQYF
TRBJ2-5	NA	TRBV29-1	NA	TGCAGCGTTGATCGGGCGGTTGGGCCCGGTAGGGCTTTTGGGGAGACCCAGTACTTC	CSVDRAVGPGRAFGETQYF
TRBJ1-3	NA	TRBV7-2	NA	TGTGCCAGCAGCTTAGATTGGCGGAAAGGAAACACCATATATTTT	CASSLDWRKGNTIYF
TRBJ2-7	few	TRBV19	TRBD2	TGTGCCAGTAGACGGACTAGCGGGAAGGGACTTAGCTCCTACGAGCAGTACTTC	CASRRTSGKGLSSYEQYF
TRBJ1-5	NA	TRBV3-1	TRBD1	TGTGCCAGCAGTGACAGGGTTGGTAGCAATCAGCCCCAGCATTTT	CASSDRVGSNQPQHF
TRBJ1-3	many	TRBV6-5	NA	TGTGCCAGCAGTTACTCGCCGAACACCATATATTTT	CASSYSPNTIYF
TRBJ2-2	NA	TRBV5-1	TRBD1	TGCGCCAGCAGCTTTGACAGGGGTGGACCCGGGGAGCTGTTTTTT	CASSFDRGGPGELFF
TRBJ1-1	NA	TRBV20-1	TRBD1	TGCAGTGCTCAAAATTTCAGGGGGTCCCTCGGGAACACTGAAGCTTTCTTT	CSAQNFRGSLGNTEAFF
TRBJ2-7	NA	TRBV15	NA	TGTGCCACCAGCAGAGGAGGTAGCGGAGCCTACGAGCAGTACTTC	CATSRGGSGAYEQYF
TRBJ1-4	few	TRBV3-1	NA	TGTGCCAGCAGCCAGGGTCGGGGGAACAGGGCTAATGAAAAACTGTTTTTT	CASSQGRGNRANEKLFF
TRBJ2-7	NA	TRBV19	NA	TGTGCCAGCCGAGGACGGACGATGAGGACCTACGAGCAGTACTTC	CASRGRTMRTYEQYF
TRBJ2-7	NA	TRBV6-2/TRBV6-3	TRBD1	TGTGCCAGCAGTTATGACAGGGGCGAGCAGTACTTC	CASSYDRGEQYF
TRBJ2-5	NA	TRBV10-3	NA	TGTGCCATCAGTGAGTCGGAGCTGGGTGTGGGGGAGACCCAGTACTTC	CAISESELGVGETQYF
TRBJ1-1	many	TRBV28	NA	TGTGCCAGCAGTTTCGCTCCTGACGGCAGAGACACTGAAGCTTTCTTT	CASSFAPDGRDTEAFF
TRBJ1-1	NA	TRBV29-1	NA	TGCAGCGTTGGGGATCCAGGGGACACTGAAGCTTTCTTT	CSVGDPGDTEAFF
TRBJ1-1	few	TRBV6-5	NA	TGTGCCAGCAGTTACGACGACAGAGGGGCTGAAGCTTTCTTT	CASSYDDRGAEAFF
TRBJ2-5	many	TRBV2	TRBD1	TGTGCCAGCACTGGGACAGGGGGCTTCGTGGAGACCCAGTACTTC	CASTGTGGFVETQYF
TRBJ1-4	NA	TRBV10-3	NA	TGTGCCATCACTGGACAGCCTAAAGAAAAACTGTTTTTT	CAITGQPKEKLFF
TRBJ1-2	NA	TRBV20-1	NA	TGCAGTGCCAAGTTGCCAGGGGACTACGGTGGCTACACCTTC	CSAKLPGDYGGYTF
TRBJ1-6	NA	TRBV5-1	NA	TGCGCCAGCAGCTTGGTGCAGCCTCGGGATTCACCCCTCCACTTT	CASSLVQPRDSPLHF
TRBJ1-1	once	TRBV9	NA	TGTGCCAGCAGCGTAACGGGTGGAGGGGGCACTGAAGCTTTCTTT	CASSVTGGGGTEAFF